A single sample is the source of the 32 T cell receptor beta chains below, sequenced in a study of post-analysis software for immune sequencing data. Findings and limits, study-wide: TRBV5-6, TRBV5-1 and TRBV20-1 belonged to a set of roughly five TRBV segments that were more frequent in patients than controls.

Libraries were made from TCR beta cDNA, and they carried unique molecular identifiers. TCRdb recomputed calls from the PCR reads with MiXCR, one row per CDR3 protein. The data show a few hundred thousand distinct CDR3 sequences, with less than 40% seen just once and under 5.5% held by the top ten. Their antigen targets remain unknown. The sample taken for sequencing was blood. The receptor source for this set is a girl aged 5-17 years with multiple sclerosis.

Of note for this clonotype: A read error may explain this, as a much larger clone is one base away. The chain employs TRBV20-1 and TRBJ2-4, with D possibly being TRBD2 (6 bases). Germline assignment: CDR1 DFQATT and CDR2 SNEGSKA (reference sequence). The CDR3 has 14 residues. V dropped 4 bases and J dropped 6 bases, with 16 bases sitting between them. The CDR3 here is CSATDSLGRNIQYF. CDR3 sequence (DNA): TGCAGTGCTACAGACAGCCTCGGGAGAAACATTCAGTACTTC.

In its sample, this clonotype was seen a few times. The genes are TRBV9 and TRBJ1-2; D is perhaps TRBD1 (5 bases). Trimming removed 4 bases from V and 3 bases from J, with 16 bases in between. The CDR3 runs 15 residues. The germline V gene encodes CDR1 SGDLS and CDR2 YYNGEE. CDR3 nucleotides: TGTGCCAGCAGCCCGACGGAAACGGGGCACTATGGCTACACCTTC. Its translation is CASSPTETGHYGYTF.

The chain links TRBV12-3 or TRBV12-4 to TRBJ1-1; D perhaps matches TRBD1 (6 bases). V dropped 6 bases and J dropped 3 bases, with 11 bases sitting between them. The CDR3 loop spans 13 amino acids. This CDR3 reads CASSQDRYTEAFF. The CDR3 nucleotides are TGTGCCAGCAGCCAGGACAGATACACTGAAGCTTTCTTT.

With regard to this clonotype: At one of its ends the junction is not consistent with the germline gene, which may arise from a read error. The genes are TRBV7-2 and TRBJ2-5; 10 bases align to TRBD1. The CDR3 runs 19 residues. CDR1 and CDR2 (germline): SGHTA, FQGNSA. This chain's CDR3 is CASSLAPPGQGTIQGTQYF. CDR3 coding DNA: TGTGCCAGCAGCTTAGCCCCCCCGGGACAGGGGACTATCCAAGGGACCCAGTACTTC.

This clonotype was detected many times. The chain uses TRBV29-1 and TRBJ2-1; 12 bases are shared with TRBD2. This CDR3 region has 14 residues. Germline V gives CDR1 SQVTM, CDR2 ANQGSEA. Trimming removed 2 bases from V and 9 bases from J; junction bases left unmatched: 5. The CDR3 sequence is CSVERLAGVIEQFF. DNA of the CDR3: TGCAGCGTTGAAAGACTAGCGGGAGTGATTGAGCAGTTCTTC.

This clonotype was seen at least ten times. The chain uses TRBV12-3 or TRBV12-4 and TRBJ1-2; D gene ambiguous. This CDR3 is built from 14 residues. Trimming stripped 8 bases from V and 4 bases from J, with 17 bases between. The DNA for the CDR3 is TGTGCCAGCTCCCCTCAAAGGGTTACCTATGGCTACACCTTC. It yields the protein CASSPQRVTYGYTF.

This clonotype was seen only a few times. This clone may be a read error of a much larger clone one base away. The CDR3 DNA is TGCAGTGCTAGAATGGAGGCAGATACGCAGTATTTT. Translating it yields CSARMEADTQYF. The chain uses TRBV20-1 and TRBJ2-3; D may be TRBD2 (5 bases). The V gene's germline CDR1 is DFQATT and CDR2 SNEGSKA (reference sequence). Trimming took 2 bases from V and 4 from J, leaving 7 bases between them. The CDR3 has 12 amino acids.

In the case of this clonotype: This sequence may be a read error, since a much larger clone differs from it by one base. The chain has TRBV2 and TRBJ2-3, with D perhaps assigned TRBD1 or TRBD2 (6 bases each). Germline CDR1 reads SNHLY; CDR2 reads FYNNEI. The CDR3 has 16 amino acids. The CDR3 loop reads CASSAGTRGRTDTRYF. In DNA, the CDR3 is TGTGCCAGCAGTGCCGGCACCCGGGGGCGCACAGATACGCGGTATTTT.

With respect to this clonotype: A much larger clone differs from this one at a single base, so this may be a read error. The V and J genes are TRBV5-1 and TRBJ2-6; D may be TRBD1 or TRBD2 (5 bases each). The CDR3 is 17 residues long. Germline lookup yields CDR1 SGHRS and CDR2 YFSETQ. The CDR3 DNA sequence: TGCGCCAGCAGCCCGGGGCCCTCCGTCTCTGGGACCAACGTCCTGACTTTC. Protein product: CASSPGPSVSGTNVLTF.

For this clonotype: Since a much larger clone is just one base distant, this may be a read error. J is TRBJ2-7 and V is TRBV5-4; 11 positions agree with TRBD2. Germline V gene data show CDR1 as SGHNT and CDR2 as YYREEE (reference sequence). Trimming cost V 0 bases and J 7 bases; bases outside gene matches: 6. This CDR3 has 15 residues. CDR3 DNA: TGTGCCAGCAGCTTGGATAGCGGGGGGGCCAATGAGCAGTACTTC. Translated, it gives CASSLDSGGANEQYF.

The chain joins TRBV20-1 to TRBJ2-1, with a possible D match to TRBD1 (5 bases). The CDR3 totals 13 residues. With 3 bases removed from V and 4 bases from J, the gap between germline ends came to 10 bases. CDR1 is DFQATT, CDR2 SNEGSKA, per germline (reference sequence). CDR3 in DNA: TGCAGTGCTAGTGCAGGGAAATACAATGAGCAGTTCTTC. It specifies CSASAGKYNEQFF.

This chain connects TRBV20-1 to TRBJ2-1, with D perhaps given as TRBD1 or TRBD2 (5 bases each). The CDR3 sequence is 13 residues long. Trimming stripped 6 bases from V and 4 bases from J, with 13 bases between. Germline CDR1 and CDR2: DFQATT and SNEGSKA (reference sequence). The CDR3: CSAGALGYNEQFF. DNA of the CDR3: TGCAGTGCCGGGGCCTTAGGGTACAATGAGCAGTTCTTC.

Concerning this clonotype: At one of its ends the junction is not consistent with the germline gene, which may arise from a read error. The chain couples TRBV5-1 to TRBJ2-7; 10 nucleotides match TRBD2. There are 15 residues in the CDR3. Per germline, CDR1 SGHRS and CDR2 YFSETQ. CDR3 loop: CAGSEGLAASYEQYF. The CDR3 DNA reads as TGCGCCGGCAGCGAAGGACTAGCGGCATCCTACGAGCAGTACTTC.

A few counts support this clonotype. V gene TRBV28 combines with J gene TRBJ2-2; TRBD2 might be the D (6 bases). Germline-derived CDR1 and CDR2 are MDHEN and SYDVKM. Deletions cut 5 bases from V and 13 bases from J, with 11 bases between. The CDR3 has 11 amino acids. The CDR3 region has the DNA TGTGCCAGCAGTCCCCGACTAGGGCTGTTTTTT. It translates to CASSPRLGLFF. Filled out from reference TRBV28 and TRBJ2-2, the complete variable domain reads DVKVTQSSRYLVKRTGEKVFLECVQDMDHENMFWYRQDPGLGLRLIYFSYDVKMKEKGDIPEGYSVSREKKERFSLILESASTNQTSMYLCASSPRLGLFFGEGSRLTVL.

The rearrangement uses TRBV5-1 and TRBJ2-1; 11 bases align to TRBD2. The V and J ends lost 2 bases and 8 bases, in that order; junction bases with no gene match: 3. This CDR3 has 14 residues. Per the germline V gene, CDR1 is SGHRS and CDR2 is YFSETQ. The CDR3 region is CASSFSGREDEQFF. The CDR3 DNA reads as TGCGCCAGCAGCTTTAGCGGGAGGGAGGATGAGCAGTTCTTC. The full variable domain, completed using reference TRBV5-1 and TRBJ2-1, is KAGVTQTPRYLIKTRGQQVTLSCSPISGHRSVSWYQQTPGQGLQFLFEYFSETQRNKGNFPGRFSGRQFSNSRSEMNVSTLELGDSALYLCASSFSGREDEQFFGPGTRLTVL.

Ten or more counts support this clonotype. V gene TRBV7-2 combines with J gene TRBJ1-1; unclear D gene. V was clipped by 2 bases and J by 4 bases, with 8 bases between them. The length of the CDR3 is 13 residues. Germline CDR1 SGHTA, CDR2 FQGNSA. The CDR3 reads CASSLPRVTEAFF. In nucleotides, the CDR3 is TGTGCCAGCAGCTTACCTCGGGTCACTGAAGCTTTCTTT.

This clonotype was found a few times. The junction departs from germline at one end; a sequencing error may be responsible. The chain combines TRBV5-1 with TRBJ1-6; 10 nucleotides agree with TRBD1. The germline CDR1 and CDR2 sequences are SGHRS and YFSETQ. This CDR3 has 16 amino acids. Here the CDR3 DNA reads TGCGCCAGCAGCCGACAGGGGGCTAACTATAATTCACCCCCCCACTTT. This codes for CASSRQGANYNSPPHF.

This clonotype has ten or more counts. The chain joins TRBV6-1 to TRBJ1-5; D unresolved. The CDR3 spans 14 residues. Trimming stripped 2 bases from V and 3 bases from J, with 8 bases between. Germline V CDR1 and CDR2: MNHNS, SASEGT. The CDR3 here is CASSESGFNQPQHF. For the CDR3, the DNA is TGTGCCAGCAGTGAATCGGGCTTCAATCAGCCCCAGCATTTT.

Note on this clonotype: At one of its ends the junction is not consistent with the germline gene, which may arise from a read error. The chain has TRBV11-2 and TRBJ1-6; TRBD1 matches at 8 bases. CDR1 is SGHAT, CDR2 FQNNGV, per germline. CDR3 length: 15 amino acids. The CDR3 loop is CASSFPGGAGSPPHF. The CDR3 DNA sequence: TGTGCCAGCAGCTTCCCAGGGGGCGCGGGTTCACCCCCCCACTTT.

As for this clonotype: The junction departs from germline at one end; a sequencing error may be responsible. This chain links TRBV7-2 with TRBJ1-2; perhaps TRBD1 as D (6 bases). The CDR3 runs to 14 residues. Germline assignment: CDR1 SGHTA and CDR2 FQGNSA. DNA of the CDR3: TGTGTCAGCAGCTTAGGGGGGGCGGGTCGCGGCTACACCTTC. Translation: CVSSLGGAGRGYTF.

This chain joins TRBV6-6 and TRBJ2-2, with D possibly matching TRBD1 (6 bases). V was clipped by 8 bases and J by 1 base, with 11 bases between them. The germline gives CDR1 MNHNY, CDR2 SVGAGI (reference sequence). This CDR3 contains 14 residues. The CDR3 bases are TGTGCCAGCCGATTACAGGGGAACACCGGGGAGCTGTTTTTT. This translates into CASRLQGNTGELFF.

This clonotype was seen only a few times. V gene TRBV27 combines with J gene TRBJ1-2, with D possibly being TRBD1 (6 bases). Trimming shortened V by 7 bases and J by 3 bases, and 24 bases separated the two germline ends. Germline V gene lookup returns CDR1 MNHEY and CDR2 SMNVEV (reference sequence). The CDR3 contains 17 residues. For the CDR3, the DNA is TGTGCCAGCATACCAACTCGGGGGCAGGGGTGGGACTATGGCTACACCTTC. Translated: CASIPTRGQGWDYGYTF.

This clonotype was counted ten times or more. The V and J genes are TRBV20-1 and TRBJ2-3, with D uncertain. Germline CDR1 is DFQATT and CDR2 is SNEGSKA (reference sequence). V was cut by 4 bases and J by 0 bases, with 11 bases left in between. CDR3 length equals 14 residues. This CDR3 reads CSATSFSSTDTQYF. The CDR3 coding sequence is TGCAGTGCTACCTCCTTTTCTAGCACAGATACGCAGTATTTT.

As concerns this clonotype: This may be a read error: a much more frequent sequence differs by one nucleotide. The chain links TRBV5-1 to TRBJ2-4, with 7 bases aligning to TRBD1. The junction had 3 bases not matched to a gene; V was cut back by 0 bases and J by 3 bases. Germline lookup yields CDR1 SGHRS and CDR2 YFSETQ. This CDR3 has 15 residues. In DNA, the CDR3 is TGCGCCAGCAGCTTGGAGGGGACAGTCAAAAACATTCAGTACTTC. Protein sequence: CASSLEGTVKNIQYF.

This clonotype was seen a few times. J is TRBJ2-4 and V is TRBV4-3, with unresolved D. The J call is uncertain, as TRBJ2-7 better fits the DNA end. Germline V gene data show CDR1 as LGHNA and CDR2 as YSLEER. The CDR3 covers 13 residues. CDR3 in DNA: TGCGCCAGCAGCCAAGCGATTGCCTACGAGCAGTACTTC. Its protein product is CASSQAIAYEQYF.

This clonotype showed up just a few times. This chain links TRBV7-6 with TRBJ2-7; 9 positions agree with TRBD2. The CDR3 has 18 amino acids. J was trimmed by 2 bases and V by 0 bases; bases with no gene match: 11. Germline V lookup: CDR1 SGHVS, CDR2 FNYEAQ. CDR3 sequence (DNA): TGTGCCAGCAGCTTAGCGCCAAGTTTAGCGGGAGCCACCTACGAGCAGTACTTC. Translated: CASSLAPSLAGATYEQYF.

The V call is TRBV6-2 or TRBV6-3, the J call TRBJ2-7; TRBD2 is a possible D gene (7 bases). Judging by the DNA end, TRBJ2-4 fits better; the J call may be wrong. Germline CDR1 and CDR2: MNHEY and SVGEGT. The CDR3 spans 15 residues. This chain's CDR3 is CASRGGDSARAIQYF. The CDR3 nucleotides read TGTGCCAGCCGCGGGGGCGATTCAGCAAGGGCCATTCAGTACTTC.

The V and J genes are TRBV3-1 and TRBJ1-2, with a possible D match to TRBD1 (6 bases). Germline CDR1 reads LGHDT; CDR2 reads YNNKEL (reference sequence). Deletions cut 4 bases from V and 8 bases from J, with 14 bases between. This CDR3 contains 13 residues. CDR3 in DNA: TGTGCCAGCAGCCTGCGGGGGGCGAAAGGCTACACCTTC. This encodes CASSLRGAKGYTF.

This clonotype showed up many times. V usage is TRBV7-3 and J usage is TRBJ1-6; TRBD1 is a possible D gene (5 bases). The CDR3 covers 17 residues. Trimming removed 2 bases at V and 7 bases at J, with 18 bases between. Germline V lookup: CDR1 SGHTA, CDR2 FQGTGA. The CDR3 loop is CASSLGTPGRKNSPLHF. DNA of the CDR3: TGTGCCAGCAGCTTAGGGACCCCGGGACGCAAGAATTCACCCCTCCACTTT.

CDR3 amino acids: CASSLMKGGDEQFF. CDR3 sequence (DNA): TGTGCCAGCAGTTTGATGAAGGGCGGGGATGAGCAGTTCTTC. The rearrangement uses TRBV28 and TRBJ2-1; a weak D match, TRBD2 (6 bases). The CDR3 is 14 amino acids. From germline, CDR1 is MDHEN and CDR2 SYDVKM. V was shortened by 3 bases and J by 8 bases, with 14 bases between the two germline ends.

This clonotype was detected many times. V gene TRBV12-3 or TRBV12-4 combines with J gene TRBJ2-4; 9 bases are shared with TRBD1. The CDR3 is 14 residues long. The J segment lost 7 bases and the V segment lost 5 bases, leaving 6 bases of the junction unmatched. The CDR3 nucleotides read TGTGCCAGCAGTAACGGACAGGGGAGGAACATTCAGTACTTC. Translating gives CASSNGQGRNIQYF.

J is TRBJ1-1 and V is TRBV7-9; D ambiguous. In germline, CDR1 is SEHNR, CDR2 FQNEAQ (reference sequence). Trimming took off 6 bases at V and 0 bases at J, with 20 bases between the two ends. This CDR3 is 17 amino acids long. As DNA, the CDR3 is TGTGCCAGCAGTTTTAACCCGAGCCCTGTCATGAACACTGAAGCTTTCTTT. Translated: CASSFNPSPVMNTEAFF.